This is a list of T cell receptor beta chains from one sample in a study of T-cell memory formation after mild COVID-19. TCRdb redid the calling of the 5' RACE reads with MiXCR, one entry per CDR3 protein. The sample records more than 300,000 distinct CDR3 sequences, approximately 13% being singletons. The sample was PBMCs or a T cell subset sorted from them (not recorded which). These receptor sequences come from a man in his late teens or twenties who had mild COVID-19 (a few samples of this study predate the infection). Cell type and time point are not known. CDR3s include the opening cysteine and the closing phenylalanine or tryptophan. A D gene is named only where the DNA matches it firmly. Clone size is not always given. Where it is, it says once, few, many or a class for expanded clones.

V gene	D gene	clone size	J gene	CDR3 protein	CDR3 DNA
TRBV9	-	many	TRBJ2-3	CASSPVVDSTDTQYF	TGTGCCAGCAGCCCTGTAGTGGATAGCACAGATACGCAGTATTTT
TRBV6-2/TRBV6-3	TRBD2	many	TRBJ2-1	CASSYSAGDSYNEQFF	TGTGCCAGCAGTTACTCTGCGGGGGACTCCTACAATGAGCAGTTCTTC
TRBV19	-	-	TRBJ2-2	CASTRAGLANTGELFF	TGTGCCAGTACCCGGGCGGGGCTAGCGAACACCGGGGAGCTGTTTTTT
TRBV15	-	-	TRBJ2-1	CATSSGQGGNEQFF	TGTGCCACCAGCAGCGGACAGGGAGGGAATGAGCAGTTCTTC
TRBV7-2	-	many	TRBJ2-6	CASRQNSGANVLTF	TGTGCCAGCAGGCAAAACTCTGGGGCCAACGTCCTGACTTTC
TRBV24-1	-	-	TRBJ1-2	CATSDRAFGLNYGYTF	TGTGCCACCAGTGATCGGGCTTTTGGTTTGAACTATGGCTACACCTTC
TRBV6-2/TRBV6-3	TRBD2	few	TRBJ2-1	CASSYETSGVYNEQFF	TGTGCCAGCAGTTACGAGACTAGCGGGGTCTACAATGAGCAGTTCTTC
TRBV7-2	-	-	TRBJ2-1	CASKRSSYNEQFF	TGTGCCAGCAAGAGGAGCTCCTACAATGAGCAGTTCTTC
TRBV11-2	-	-	TRBJ2-2	CASPGALENTGELFF	TGTGCCAGCCCAGGGGCTCTCGAGAACACCGGGGAGCTGTTTTTT
TRBV27	TRBD2	-	TRBJ2-3	CASSPGGVRGGTDTQYF	TGTGCCAGCAGTCCGGGGGGAGTGCGGGGGGGCACAGATACGCAGTATTTT
TRBV5-1	-	few	TRBJ1-4	CASSLDGRATNEKLFF	TGCGCCAGCAGCTTGGACGGCCGCGCAACTAATGAAAAACTGTTTTTT
TRBV6-2/TRBV6-3	TRBD2	-	TRBJ2-1	CASELAGANNEQFF	TGTGCCAGCGAACTAGCGGGGGCTAACAATGAGCAGTTCTTC
TRBV11-2	-	-	TRBJ1-3	CASSLSGHSGNTIYF	TGTGCCAGCAGCTTATCCGGGCACTCTGGAAACACCATATATTTT
TRBV29-1	-	-	TRBJ2-4	CSVEDLRVQYF	TGCAGCGTTGAAGATCTGAGGGTTCAGTACTTC
TRBV29-1	-	-	TRBJ2-4	CSVGGGFSKLAKNIQYF	TGCAGCGTGGGGGGTGGCTTTTCGAAACTAGCCAAAAACATTCAGTACTTC
TRBV7-2	TRBD2	-	TRBJ2-5	CASSPDSGGRGETQYF	TGTGCCAGCAGCCCGGATAGCGGGGGGCGTGGGGAGACCCAGTACTTC
TRBV6-5	TRBD1	many	TRBJ2-7	CASRVTRDRVYEQYF	TGTGCCAGCAGAGTTACTCGGGACAGGGTCTACGAGCAGTACTTC
TRBV4-1	-	few	TRBJ2-4	CASSQDPRLIRAKNIQYF	TGCGCCAGCAGCCAAGATCCCAGGCTCATCAGAGCCAAAAACATTCAGTACTTC
TRBV20-1	-	few	TRBJ2-2	CSASHGTTGELFF	TGCAGTGCTAGCCACGGGACTACCGGGGAGCTGTTTTTT
TRBV7-9	-	few	TRBJ2-7	CASSWPGRGVIEQYF	TGTGCCAGCAGCTGGCCCGGGAGAGGTGTAATTGAGCAGTACTTC
TRBV5-1	-	-	TRBJ2-2	CASSFMGNTGELFF	TGCGCCAGCAGCTTCATGGGGAACACCGGGGAGCTGTTTTTT
TRBV12-3/TRBV12-4	TRBD1	few	TRBJ1-2	CASRSTGVFGYTF	TGTGCCAGCAGATCGACAGGGGTCTTCGGCTACACCTTC
TRBV6-2/TRBV6-3	-	-	TRBJ2-5	CASSYSSRDRETQYF	TGTGCCAGCAGTTACTCGTCTAGGGATCGAGAGACCCAGTACTTC
TRBV7-8	-	-	TRBJ2-7	CASSPQGRLSSYEQYF	TGTGCCAGCAGCCCCCAGGGGAGACTAAGCTCCTACGAGCAGTACTTC
TRBV4-1	TRBD1	few	TRBJ2-1	CASSQGVWTGGNEQFF	TGCGCCAGCAGCCAAGGGGTATGGACAGGGGGCAATGAGCAGTTCTTC
TRBV28	TRBD2	many	TRBJ2-3	CASSSISGGETDTQYF	TGTGCCAGCAGTTCGATCAGCGGGGGGGAAACAGATACGCAGTATTTT
TRBV2	-	few	TRBJ2-5	CASRTGAGTAQYF	TGTGCCAGCAGAACGGGGGCCGGGACAGCCCAGTACTTC
TRBV5-6	-	many	TRBJ2-5	CASSLRSEETQYF	TGTGCCAGCAGCTTGCGGTCTGAAGAGACCCAGTACTTC
TRBV4-1	-	few	TRBJ1-4	CASSSSVGTGEKLFF	TGCGCCAGCAGCTCATCCGTTGGTACGGGGGAAAAACTGTTTTTT
TRBV9	-	many	TRBJ2-3	CASSVGGMDTQYF	TGTGCCAGCAGCGTTGGGGGGATGGATACGCAGTATTTT
TRBV12-3/TRBV12-4	-	many	TRBJ2-3	CASSPRDGTDTQYF	TGTGCCAGCAGTCCCCGGGACGGCACAGATACGCAGTATTTT
TRBV2	-	-	TRBJ2-3	CASSATRWGKTSTDTQYF	TGTGCCAGCAGCGCTACTAGGTGGGGAAAAACTAGCACAGATACGCAGTATTTT
TRBV6-2/TRBV6-3	TRBD2	-	TRBJ2-3	CASSYSPGGAIPDTQYF	TGTGCCAGCAGTTACTCCCCCGGGGGGGCTATCCCAGATACGCAGTATTTT
TRBV7-9	-	-	TRBJ1-3	CASSLYGVETDTIYF	TGTGCCAGCAGCTTGTACGGGGTTGAAACAGACACCATATATTTT
TRBV4-3	-	many	TRBJ2-3	CASSQEERTADTQYF	TGCGCCAGCAGCCAAGAGGAAAGGACCGCAGATACGCAGTATTTT
TRBV7-8	TRBD2	-	TRBJ2-3	CASSEISGGYGTDTQYF	TGTGCCAGCAGCGAGATTAGCGGGGGCTACGGCACAGATACGCAGTATTTT
TRBV7-9	-	few	TRBJ1-2	CASSSSGTANYGYTF	TGTGCCAGCAGCTCCTCTGGTACAGCTAACTATGGCTACACCTTC
TRBV7-9	-	-	TRBJ2-5	CASSLFTVVGETQYF	TGTGCCAGCAGCTTATTCACGGTGGTAGGAGAGACCCAGTACTTC
TRBV3-1	-	few	TRBJ2-1	CASTGRSLDEQFF	TGTGCCAGCACGGGACGGAGTTTGGATGAGCAGTTCTTC
TRBV4-1	-	many	TRBJ2-3	CASSQEGTPSTDTQYF	TGCGCCAGCAGCCAAGAAGGGACTCCTAGCACAGATACGCAGTATTTT